Each of the 13 T cell receptor beta chains below was sequenced from the same sample in a study of blood T cells in healthy people across ages. With a J-beta primer mix and a sample-barcoded 5' primer, a second PCR ran 7 to 11 cycles. TCRdb re-analysed the 5' RACE reads in MiXCR, keeping a single row per CDR3 protein. Among roughly 1,700,000 distinct CDR3 sequences listed, approximately 30% were seen once. Sequencing was carried out using blood. The receptors originated from a woman in her 30s in good health.

This clonotype was observed a handful of times. The genes are TRBV28 and TRBJ2-1; 9 nucleotides align to TRBD1. The CDR3 is made up of 14 amino acids. V lost 6 bases to trimming and J lost 9 bases; unmatched junction nucleotides: 9. The germline V gene encodes CDR1 MDHEN and CDR2 SYDVKM. In nucleotides, the CDR3 is TGTGCCAGCAGCGACAGGGGGGGTTCCAGTGAGCAGTTCTTC. The encoded protein is CASSDRGGSSEQFF.

This clonotype was seen more than once but under ten times. The genes are TRBV2 and TRBJ1-1, with D perhaps matching TRBD1 (6 bases). CDR3 size: 15 residues. Trimming stripped 6 bases from V and 3 bases from J, with 17 bases between. Germline lookup yields CDR1 SNHLY and CDR2 FYNNEI. CDR3 residues: CASRGVTGKDTEAFF. In DNA form, the CDR3 reads TGTGCCAGCAGGGGGGTTACAGGGAAGGACACTGAAGCTTTCTTT.

In this sample, this clonotype turned up a few times. V and J are TRBV29-1 and TRBJ1-1; maybe TRBD1 (6 bases). The CDR3 has 13 residues. Germline V gene sequence: CDR1 SQVTM, CDR2 ANQGSEA. V lost 7 bases and J 6 bases, leaving 18 bases between the germline ends. The CDR3 protein is CSGITGSRAEAFF. The CDR3 nucleotides read TGCAGCGGTATAACAGGGTCGAGGGCTGAAGCTTTCTTT.

The chain links TRBV7-2 to TRBJ2-1, with 7 nucleotides matching TRBD2. The germline gives CDR1 SGHTA, CDR2 FQGNSA. Germline trimming cut 1 base from V and 3 bases from J; bases unmatched to any gene: 6. The CDR3 runs 16 residues. The chain's CDR3 is CASSLGPSGLYNEQFF. CDR3 coding DNA: TGTGCCAGCAGCTTAGGGCCTAGCGGACTCTACAATGAGCAGTTCTTC.

The sample holds a few counts of this clonotype. This may come from a read error, since a much larger clone is one base off. The J gene is TRBJ2-7, the V gene TRBV4-3; TRBD2 matches at 10 bases. The V gene's germline CDR1 is LGHNA and CDR2 YSLEER. V lost 2 bases, J lost 7 bases, and 17 bases stayed unmatched. The CDR3 is 18 residues long. CDR3 coding DNA: TGCGCCAGCAGCCAATCTCCGGGACTAGCGAGTTTAAGGGGGGAGCAGTACTTC. Amino acids: CASSQSPGLASLRGEQYF.

This chain connects TRBV6-6 to TRBJ2-7, with 8 bases that match TRBD1. The V segment lost 4 bases and the J segment 5 bases; nucleotides outside the gene matches: 7. There are 14 residues in the CDR3. The germline V gene has CDR1 MNHNY and CDR2 SVGAGI (reference sequence). CDR3 nucleotides: TGTGCCAGCAGTTGCGGACAGGGTGACAACGAGCAGTACTTC. It translates to CASSCGQGDNEQYF.

This clonotype was seen repeatedly, ten times or more. V gene TRBV4-3 combines with J gene TRBJ1-2, with D possibly matching TRBD1 (6 bases). This CDR3 is built from 17 residues. The V end lost 0 bases, the J end lost 4 bases, and 18 bases lay between the germline ends. The germline V gene encodes CDR1 LGHNA and CDR2 YSLEER. The CDR3, as DNA: TGCGCCAGCAGCCAAGATATAACCCCCAGGGGCCCCTATGGCTACACCTTC. Translating gives CASSQDITPRGPYGYTF.

For this clonotype: One junction end disagrees with the germline gene, perhaps due to a read error. The genes are TRBV10-2 and TRBJ2-7; 7 nucleotides agree with TRBD1. The CDR3 runs to 14 residues. The germline CDR1 and CDR2 sequences are WSHSY and SAAADI. Here the CDR3 reads CASDRNRGGYEQCF. The DNA of the CDR3 is TGCGCCAGCGACCGAAACAGGGGTGGCTACGAGCAGTGCTTC.

J is TRBJ2-1 and V is TRBV18; D is perhaps TRBD2 (6 bases). Trimming removed 2 bases at V and 9 bases at J, with 11 bases between. Germline loops: CDR1 KGHSH, CDR2 LQKENI. This CDR3 has 13 residues. CDR3 sequence reads: CASSPSMGGEQFF. CDR3 nucleotide sequence: TGTGCCAGCTCACCAAGTATGGGAGGTGAGCAGTTCTTC.

This clonotype was seen at least ten times. The J gene is TRBJ2-1, the V gene TRBV12-3 or TRBV12-4; D unclear. V was shortened by 6 bases and J by 4 bases, with 7 bases between the two germline ends. The CDR3 runs 12 residues. DNA of the CDR3: TGTGCCAGCAGGGACGGGTACAATGAGCAGTTCTTC. Its translation is CASRDGYNEQFF.

The sample holds many counts of this clonotype. This sequence joins TRBV7-3 and TRBJ2-1, with 12 nucleotides matching TRBD2. Losses at the gene ends were 5 bases for V and 8 bases for J; bases not matched to a gene: 10. The germline CDR1 and CDR2 sequences are SGHTA and FQGTGA. The CDR3 loop spans 16 amino acids. For the CDR3, the DNA is TGTGCCAGCAGCGCCGGACTAGCGGGGCGTAGGGATGAGCAGTTCTTC. As protein: CASSAGLAGRRDEQFF.

Concerning this clonotype: The junction shows a germline mismatch at one end, possibly a read error. The chain joins TRBV9 to TRBJ2-1, with 7 bases that match TRBD2. The CDR3 covers 11 residues. CDR1 and CDR2 (germline): SGDLS, YYNGEE. For the CDR3, the DNA is TGTGTCAGCAGCGCGGGAGAGGAGCAGTTCTTC. It specifies CVSSAGEEQFF.

Regarding this clonotype: It may be a read error: a sequence one base away is much more abundant. The CDR3 region is CSAPDRGGGIQYF. CDR3 nucleotide sequence: TGCAGTGCTCCTGACAGGGGCGGGGGCATTCAGTACTTC. This chain links TRBV20-1 with TRBJ2-4, with D perhaps matching TRBD1 (8 bases). The CDR3 consists of 13 residues. The germline CDR1 and CDR2 sequences are DFQATT and SNEGSKA (reference sequence). With 5 bases removed from V and 9 bases from J, the gap between germline ends came to 17 bases.